Sequencing of this TCR beta chain was carried out in a study of shared clonotypes between healthy human individuals. There are 15 residues in the CDR3. Trimming at V came to 3 bases and at J to 0 bases, leaving 3 bases not matched to a gene. Looked up from germline, CDR1 is KGHSH and CDR2 is LQKENI. Produced via immunoSEQ multiplex PCR; TCRdb's table is partial and in-frame only. The data hold about 380,000 clones, with 96% observed a single time. The chain is built from TRBV18 and TRBJ2-3, with 7 bases fitting TRBD2. The receptor was derived from a young man in good health. Input material: memory CD8+ T cells sorted from blood. Specified subset: CD45RO+ cells pooled with CCR7-negative TemRA cells. The CDR3 spells CASSPGLVSTDTQYF. The CDR3 DNA follows: TGTGCCAGCTCACCCGGACTAGTTAGCACAGATACGCAGTATTTT.